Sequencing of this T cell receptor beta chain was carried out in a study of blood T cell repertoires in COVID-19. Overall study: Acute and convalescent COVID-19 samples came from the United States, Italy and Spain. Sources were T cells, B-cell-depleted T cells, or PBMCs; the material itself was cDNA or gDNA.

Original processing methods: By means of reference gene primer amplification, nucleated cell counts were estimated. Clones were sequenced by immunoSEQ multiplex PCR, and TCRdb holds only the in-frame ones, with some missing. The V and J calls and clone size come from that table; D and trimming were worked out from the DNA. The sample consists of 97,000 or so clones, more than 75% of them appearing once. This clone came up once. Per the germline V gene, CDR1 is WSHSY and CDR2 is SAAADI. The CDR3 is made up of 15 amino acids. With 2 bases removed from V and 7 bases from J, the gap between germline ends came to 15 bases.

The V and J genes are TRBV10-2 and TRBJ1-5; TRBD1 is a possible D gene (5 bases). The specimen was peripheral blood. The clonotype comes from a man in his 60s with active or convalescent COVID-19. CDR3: CASSEGSGGAQPQHF. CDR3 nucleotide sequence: TGCGCCAGCAGTGAGGGTTCGGGGGGTGCGCAGCCCCAGCATTTT.